These 9 T cell receptor beta chains were sequenced from one sample in a study of early T cells in non-severe SARS-CoV-2 infection. TCRdb ran MiXCR on the 5' RACE reads and lists one entry per CDR3 protein. The repertoire has 70,000 or so distinct CDR3 sequences, under 13% of them found once; the top ten carry 6.4%. Sequences were obtained from whole blood. The receptors stem from an adult who was a healthcare worker with PCR-confirmed SARS-CoV-2 infection or an uninfected control (not recorded which).

This clonotype came up a few times. J is TRBJ2-2 and V is TRBV7-6, with TRBD1 matching 8 bases. Germline-derived CDR1 and CDR2 are SGHVS and FNYEAQ. V lost 1 base to trimming and J lost 4 bases; unmatched junction nucleotides: 8. This CDR3 region has 17 residues. Here the CDR3 DNA reads TGTGCCAGCAGCTTAGGATTCCGAGACAGGGGCACCGGGGAGCTGTTTTTT. Translated, it gives CASSLGFRDRGTGELFF.

There are a few counts of this clonotype. This chain joins TRBV5-5 and TRBJ2-7, with a weak D call TRBD1 (5 bases). The CDR3 spans 13 residues. Germline V gene lookup returns CDR1 SGHKS and CDR2 YYEKEE (reference sequence). V dropped 1 base and J dropped 3 bases, with 8 bases sitting between them. CDR3 amino acids: CASSLTDSYEQYF. The CDR3 DNA reads TGTGCCAGCAGCTTGACAGACAGCTACGAGCAGTACTTC.

The sample holds a few counts of this clonotype. V gene TRBV10-3 combines with J gene TRBJ2-7; D ambiguous. The CDR3 covers 15 residues. The V gene lost 4 bases and the J gene lost 3 bases, with 16 bases spanning the gap. Germline V gene data show CDR1 as ENHRY and CDR2 as SYGVKD. The CDR3 sequence: CAISGVGRMVYEQYF. The CDR3 coding sequence is TGTGCCATCAGTGGGGTTGGCCGGATGGTCTACGAGCAGTACTTC.

This clonotype was counted between two and nine times. This chain links TRBV7-2 with TRBJ2-1; D may correspond to TRBD1 or TRBD2 (5 bases each). The V gene lost 1 base and the J gene lost 4 bases, with 11 bases spanning the gap. The CDR3 covers 15 residues. Germline CDR1 is SGHTA and CDR2 is FQGNSA. The CDR3 nucleotides read TGTGCCAGCAGCTTAGGAGGGACGGGTTACAATGAGCAGTTCTTC. Its protein is CASSLGGTGYNEQFF.

The J gene is TRBJ2-4, the V gene TRBV19, with D possibly matching TRBD1 (5 bases). This CDR3 has 13 amino acids. CDR1 and CDR2 (germline): LNHDA, SQIVND (reference sequence). V was shortened by 6 bases and J by 5 bases, with 11 bases between the two germline ends. The CDR3 loop reads CASRTIQENIQYF. CDR3 in DNA: TGTGCCAGTAGGACGATACAGGAAAACATTCAGTACTTC.

This clonotype has ten or more counts. The chain recombines TRBV6-6 with TRBJ2-1; 10 nucleotides match TRBD2. Unmatched junction bases numbered 11, after V lost 5 bases and J lost 4 bases. From germline, CDR1 is MNHNY and CDR2 SVGAGI (reference sequence). This CDR3 has 17 residues. The CDR3 DNA reads as TGTGCCAGCAGTCTTTCCCCGGGACTAGCGCAATACAATGAGCAGTTCTTC. Its protein product is CASSLSPGLAQYNEQFF.

The gene calls are TRBV5-1 and TRBJ2-2, with 7 bases aligning to TRBD2. The CDR3 runs to 18 residues. From germline, CDR1 is SGHRS and CDR2 YFSETQ. Germline trimming cut 1 base from V and 0 bases from J; bases unmatched to any gene: 9. CDR3 sequence reads: CASSLLPSGDANTGELFF. CDR3 nucleotide sequence: TGCGCCAGCAGCTTGTTGCCCAGCGGGGACGCGAACACCGGGGAGCTGTTTTTT.

This clonotype was seen more than once but under ten times. V is TRBV6-2 or TRBV6-3 and J is TRBJ1-2, with 7 bases lining up with TRBD1. Per the germline V gene, CDR1 is MNHEY and CDR2 is SVGEGT. The V and J ends lost 6 bases and 9 bases, in that order; junction bases with no gene match: 16. This CDR3 comprises 15 residues. The CDR3 sequence: CASSAEDRFGESYTF. The DNA for the CDR3 is TGTGCCAGCAGCGCTGAGGACAGGTTCGGGGAGAGCTACACCTTC.

The gene calls are TRBV2 and TRBJ2-3; D possibly corresponds to TRBD1 (5 bases). This CDR3 is 14 amino acids long. Deletions cut 2 bases from V and 4 bases from J, with 10 bases between. Per germline, CDR1 SNHLY and CDR2 FYNNEI. In DNA, the CDR3 is TGTGCCAGCAGTGAAAGGGGTTCCGCAGATACGCAGTATTTT. It encodes CASSERGSADTQYF.